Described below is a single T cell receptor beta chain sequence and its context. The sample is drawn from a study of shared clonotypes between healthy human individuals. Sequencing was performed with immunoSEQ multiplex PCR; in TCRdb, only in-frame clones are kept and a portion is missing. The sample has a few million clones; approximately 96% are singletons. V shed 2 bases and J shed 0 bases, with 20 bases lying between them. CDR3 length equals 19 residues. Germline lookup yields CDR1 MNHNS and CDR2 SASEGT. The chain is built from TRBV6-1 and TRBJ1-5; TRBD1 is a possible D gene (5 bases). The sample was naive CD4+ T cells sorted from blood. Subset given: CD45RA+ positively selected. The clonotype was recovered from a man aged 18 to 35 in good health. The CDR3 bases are TGTGCCAGCAGTGAACACGCCAGGGTCTGGGCGGTTAGCAATCAGCCCCAGCATTTT. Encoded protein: CASSEHARVWAVSNQPQHF.